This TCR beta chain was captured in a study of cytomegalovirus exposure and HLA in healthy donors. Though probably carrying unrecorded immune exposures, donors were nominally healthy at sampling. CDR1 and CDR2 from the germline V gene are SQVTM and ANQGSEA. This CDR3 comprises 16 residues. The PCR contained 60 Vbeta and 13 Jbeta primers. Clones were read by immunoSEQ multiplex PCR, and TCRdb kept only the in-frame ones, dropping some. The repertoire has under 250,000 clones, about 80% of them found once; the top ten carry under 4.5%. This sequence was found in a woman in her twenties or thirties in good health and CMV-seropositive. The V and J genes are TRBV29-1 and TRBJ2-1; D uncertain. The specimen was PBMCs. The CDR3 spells CSVTELVSYFGNEQFF. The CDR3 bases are TGCAGTGTCACGGAATTGGTTAGCTATTTCGGGAATGAGCAGTTCTTC.